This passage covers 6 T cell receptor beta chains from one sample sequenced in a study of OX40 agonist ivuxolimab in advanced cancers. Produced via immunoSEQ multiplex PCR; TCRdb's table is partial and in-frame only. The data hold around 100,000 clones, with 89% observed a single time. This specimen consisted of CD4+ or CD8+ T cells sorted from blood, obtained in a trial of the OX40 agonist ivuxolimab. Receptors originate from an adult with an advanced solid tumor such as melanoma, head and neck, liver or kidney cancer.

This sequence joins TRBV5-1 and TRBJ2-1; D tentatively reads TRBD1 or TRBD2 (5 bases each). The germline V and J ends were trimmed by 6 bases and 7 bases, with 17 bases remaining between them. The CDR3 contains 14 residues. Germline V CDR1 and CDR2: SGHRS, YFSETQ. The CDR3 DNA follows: TGCGCCAGCATAAGGCAGTTCGGGGCGAATGAGCAGTTCTTC. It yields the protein CASIRQFGANEQFF.

The CDR3 spells CASSESLWGNQPQHF. The CDR3 DNA reads TGTGCCAGCAGTGAGTCCCTTTGGGGCAATCAGCCCCAGCATTTT. The chain employs TRBV2 and TRBJ1-5; D gene unclear. This CDR3 has 15 residues. V shed 3 bases and J shed 2 bases, with 11 bases lying between them. Per the germline V gene, CDR1 is SNHLY and CDR2 is FYNNEI.

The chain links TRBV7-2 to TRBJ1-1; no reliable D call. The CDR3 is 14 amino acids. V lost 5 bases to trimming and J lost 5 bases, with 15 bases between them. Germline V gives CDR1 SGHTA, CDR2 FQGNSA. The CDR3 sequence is CASSTYPSETEAFF. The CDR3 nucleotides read TGTGCCAGCAGCACCTACCCCTCAGAAACTGAAGCTTTCTTT.

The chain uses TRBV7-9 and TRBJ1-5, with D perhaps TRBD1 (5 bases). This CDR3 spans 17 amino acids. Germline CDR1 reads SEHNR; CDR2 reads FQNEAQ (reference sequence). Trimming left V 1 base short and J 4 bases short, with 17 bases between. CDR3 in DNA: TGTGCCAGCAGCTTAGGGGGAGGGGATCCTGCGAATCAGCCCCAGCATTTT. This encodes CASSLGGGDPANQPQHF.

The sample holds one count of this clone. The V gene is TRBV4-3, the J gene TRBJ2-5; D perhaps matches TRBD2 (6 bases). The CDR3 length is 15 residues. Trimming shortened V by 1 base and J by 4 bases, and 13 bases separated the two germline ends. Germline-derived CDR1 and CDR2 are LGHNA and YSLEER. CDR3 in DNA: TGCGCCAGCAGCCAAGGACCCCAGGGAGGAGAGACCCAGTACTTC. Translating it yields CASSQGPQGGETQYF.

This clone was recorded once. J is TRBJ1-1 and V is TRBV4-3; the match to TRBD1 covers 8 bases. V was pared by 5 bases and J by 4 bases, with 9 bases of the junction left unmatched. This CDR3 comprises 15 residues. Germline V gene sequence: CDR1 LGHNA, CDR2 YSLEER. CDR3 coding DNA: TGCGCCAGCAGCACTTACAGGGGGTACGGCACTGAAGCTTTCTTT. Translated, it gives CASSTYRGYGTEAFF.